This T cell receptor beta chain was captured in a study of shared clonotypes between healthy human individuals. The CDR3 loop spans 13 amino acids. CDR1 is SNHLY, CDR2 FYNNEI, per germline. Deletions cut 2 bases from V and 6 bases from J, with 8 bases between. Some clones are missing from TCRdb's copy, which holds only in-frame ones; the method was immunoSEQ multiplex PCR. The sample lists hundreds of thousands of clones, 60% to 85% seen once, with 10% to 15% in the top ten. The V and J genes are TRBV2 and TRBJ1-5; the D gene is possibly TRBD1 (6 bases). The sequence derives from a woman in her forties in good health. Some clones in this sample may be carry-over from other donors' samples. Input material: PBMCs. CDR3 nucleotide sequence: TGTGCCAGCAGTGAACACAGGGCTCAGCCCCAGCATTTT. It codes for CASSEHRAQPQHF.